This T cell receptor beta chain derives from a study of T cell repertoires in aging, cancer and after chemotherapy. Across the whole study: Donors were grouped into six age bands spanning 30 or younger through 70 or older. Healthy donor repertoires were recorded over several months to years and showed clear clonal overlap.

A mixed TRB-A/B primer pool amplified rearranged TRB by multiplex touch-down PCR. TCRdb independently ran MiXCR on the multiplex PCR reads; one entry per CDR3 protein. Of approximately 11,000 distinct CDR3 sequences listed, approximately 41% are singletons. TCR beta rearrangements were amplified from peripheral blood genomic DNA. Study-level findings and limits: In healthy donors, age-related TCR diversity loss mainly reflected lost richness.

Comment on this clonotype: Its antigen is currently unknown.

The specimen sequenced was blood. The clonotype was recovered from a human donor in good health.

The CDR3 sequence: CASSELTSGLPYEQYF. The CDR3 bases are TGTGCCAGCAGTGAACTAACTAGCGGGTTACCCTACGAGCAGTACTTC. The chain is built from TRBV2 and TRBJ2-7, with 9 bases that match TRBD2. The CDR3 is made up of 16 amino acids. The ends lost 2 bases at V and 2 bases at J; junction bases unmatched: 7. In germline, CDR1 is SNHLY, CDR2 FYNNEI. Based on the CDR3 plus reference TRBV2 and TRBJ2-7, the full variable domain is EPEVTQTPSHQVTQMGQEVILRCVPISNHLYFYWYRQILGQKVEFLVSFYNNEISEKSEIFDDQFSVERPDGSNFTLKIRSTKLEDSAMYFCASSELTSGLPYEQYFGPGTRLTVT.